The present T cell receptor beta chain was sequenced within a study of blood T cells in healthy people across ages. This clonotype was counted only a few times. A read error may account for a junction end that differs from germline. PCR was performed a second time for about 7 to 11 cycles using a sample-barcoded 5' primer and a J-beta primer mix. TCRdb re-analysed the 5' RACE reads in MiXCR, keeping a single row per CDR3 protein. The sample records about 1,500,000 distinct CDR3 sequences, about 28% being singletons. The V gene's germline CDR1 is MDHEN and CDR2 SYDVKM. There are 14 residues in the CDR3.

This chain connects TRBV28 to TRBJ1-2; D remains unclear. Sample: blood. This clonotype was obtained from a woman aged 25 to 39 in good health. CDR3 loop: CASSRQGGNYVYTF. The CDR3 nucleotides read TGTGCCAGCAGCCGGCAAGGAGGGAACTATGTCTACACCTTC.